This TCR beta chain was sequenced during a study of somatic mutations in cytotoxic T cells in rheumatoid arthritis. The study pulled out CD4+ and CD8+ cells with positive magnetic bead selection and then checked their purity by flow cytometry. Study-level points and caveats: The study found that the largest CD8+ clone exceeded 20% of CD8+ cells in 8 of 65 patients.

As regards this clone: The target antigen is unknown.

V was cut by 2 bases and J by 7 bases, with 2 bases left in between. Germline CDR1 and CDR2: MNHEY and SVGAGI. This CDR3 comprises 11 residues. Measured with immunoSEQ multiplex PCR; TCRdb has only the in-frame clones, and not every one. The profile shows roughly 10,000 clones, 65% to 85% of them singletons. Sequencing used CD8+ T cells sorted from blood. The TCR comes from an adult with rheumatoid arthritis. The J gene is TRBJ2-2, the V gene TRBV6-5; D gene ambiguous. CDR3 bases: TGTGCCAGCAGTTACGGCGGGGAGCTGTTTTTT. Protein sequence: CASSYGGELFF.